This T cell receptor (beta chain) was captured in a study of blood T cell repertoires in COVID-19. Study at large: Researchers got acute and convalescent COVID-19 samples from the United States, Italy and Spain. The cDNA or gDNA used as material had been derived from T cells, B-cell-depleted T cells, or PBMCs.

In germline, CDR1 is ENHRY, CDR2 SYGVKD. Unmatched junction bases numbered 4, after V lost 5 bases and J lost 0 bases. The CDR3 has 15 residues. Authors' methods: Reference gene primer amplification gave nucleated cell count estimates. TCRdb's table, derived via immunoSEQ multiplex PCR, lists solely in-frame clones and lacks some. That table supplies the V and J calls and clone size; D and trimming were determined from the DNA. The data hold approximately 220,000 clones, with about 82% observed a single time. This clone was recorded a few times. Specimen: peripheral blood. The chain recombines TRBV10-3 with TRBJ1-3; 7 bases agree with TRBD1. The receptor's source is a woman of 80 years or more with acute or convalescent COVID-19. DNA of the CDR3: TGTGCCATCAGTCCGGGACAGCTCTCTGGAAACACCATATATTTT. Protein: CAISPGQLSGNTIYF.